The clone carrying this T cell receptor beta chain was seen a handful of times. This sample also contains other DNA sequences that code for the same CDR3. The data originate from a study of blood T cell repertoires in COVID-19. TCRdb keeps only in-frame clones here, not all; method: immunoSEQ multiplex PCR. The sample lists some 150,000 clones; about 79% were seen once. Germline V CDR1 and CDR2: KGHSH, LQKENI. Trimming stripped 0 bases from V and 5 bases from J, with 10 bases between. The CDR3 length is 15 residues. Participants came from roughly 25 US areas, aged about 18 to 100 years. Cohort assignment relied on participant-reported clinical history.

Sequencing was carried out using PBMCs or T cells enriched from blood (not recorded which). This chain links TRBV18 with TRBJ1-4; TRBD1 might be the D (6 bases). The sequence was collected from a man aged 45 to 65 who had recovered from COVID-19. CDR3 in amino acids: CASSPPTGGNEKLFF. DNA of the CDR3: TGTGCCAGCTCACCACCGACAGGCGGGAATGAAAAACTGTTTTTT.